This T cell receptor beta chain derives from a study of Graves' ophthalmopathy and Graves' hyperthyroidism. Study-level points and caveats: In blood appeared most of the expanded thyroid clonotypes whose frequency exceeded 0.001. It was with 70.59% sensitivity and around 75% specificity that the model predicted ophthalmopathy progression.

TCR beta CDR3 amplification used RNA transcripts. Second-round multiplex PCR followed a first-round RT-PCR using HTBI primers. From the multiplex PCR reads, TCRdb called clonotypes with MiXCR, one entry per CDR3 protein. This sample yields almost 750,000 distinct CDR3 sequences, of which approximately 40% are seen a single time; 35% to 55% belongs to the top ten. This clonotype has ten or more counts. The target antigen is unknown. Trimming left V 5 bases short and J 5 bases short, with 21 bases between. The CDR3 runs to 16 residues. CDR1 is LNHDA and CDR2 is SQIVND in the germline V gene (reference sequence). Moderate-to-severe activity, with CAS ≥3, NOSPECS ≥4 and duration under 3 months, characterized the donors with ophthalmopathy. PBMCs were density-gradient isolated from approximately 10 ml fresh blood.

Sequenced input: peripheral blood. The chain carries TRBV19 and TRBJ1-2, with a weak D call TRBD1 (6 bases). This TCR was sampled from an adult man with Graves' ophthalmopathy. CDR3 loop: CASSLLTRTVLYGYTF. DNA for the CDR3: TGTGCCAGTAGTCTGCTAACTCGGACAGTTCTTTATGGCTACACCTTC.